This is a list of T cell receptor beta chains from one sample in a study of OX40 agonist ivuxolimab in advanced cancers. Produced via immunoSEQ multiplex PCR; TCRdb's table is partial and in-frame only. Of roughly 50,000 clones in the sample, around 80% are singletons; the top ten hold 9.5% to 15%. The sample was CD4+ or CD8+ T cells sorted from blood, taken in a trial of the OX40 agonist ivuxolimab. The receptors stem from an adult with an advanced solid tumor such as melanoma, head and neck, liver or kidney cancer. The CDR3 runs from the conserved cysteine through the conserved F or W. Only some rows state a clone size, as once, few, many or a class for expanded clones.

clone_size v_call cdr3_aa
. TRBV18 CASSPIQGGTDTQYF
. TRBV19 CASSIPGQGVSPLHF
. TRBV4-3 CASSQAAGTYEQYF
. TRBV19 CASSIVGPGGYNEQFF
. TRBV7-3 CASSIVAGAPENEQFF
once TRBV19 CASSLDSVSNQPQHF
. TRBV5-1 CASSWGGQSSGNTIYF
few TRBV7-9 CASSLAGDYGYTF
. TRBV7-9 CATQEAGGRTGELFF
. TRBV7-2 CASNYGGGRNTGELFF
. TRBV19 CASSIDPTSGAYNEQFF
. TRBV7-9 CASSLGAGLSGNTIYF
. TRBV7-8 CASSLTEGGYTEAFF
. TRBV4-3 CASSQEISGLGAKNIQYF
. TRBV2 CASTPWGEDSPLHF
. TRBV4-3 CASSQRTTSYGYTF
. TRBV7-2 CASSFPFSGSEQYF
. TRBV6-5 CASSQIYVEDTQYF
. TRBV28 CASRSLGASYEQYF
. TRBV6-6 CASSYSGNRDTQYF
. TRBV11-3 CASSLDLLGTQPQHF
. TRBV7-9 CASSLVRGQGSYNEQFF
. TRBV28 CASSTRAGVETQYF
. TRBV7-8 CASSRGDGSTDTQYF
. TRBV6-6 CASSQGQGAYGELFF
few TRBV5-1 CASSLPSSITEAFF
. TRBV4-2 CASSPTGDSGNTIYF
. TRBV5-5 CASSLGPDQETQYF
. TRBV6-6 CASSRGHSSYGYTF
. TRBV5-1 CASSPLNDENTEAFF
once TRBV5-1 CASSTRGRKSTDTQYF
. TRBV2 CASSGTAQETQYF
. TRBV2 CAAHGGGLADTQYF
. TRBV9 CASSTGAGELFF
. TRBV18 CASSLDRGPDGYTF
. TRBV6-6 CASTLGTGVGYTF
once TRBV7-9 CASSLDSPYGYTF
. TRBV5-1 CASSVRTSGATNTGELFF
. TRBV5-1 CASSPRQGGTGELFF
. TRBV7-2 CASSLRPAQETQYF
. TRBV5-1 CASSLAGTETQYF
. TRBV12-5 CASGLRQGSSNEQFF
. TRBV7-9 CASSFTFSTGITDTQYF
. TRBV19 CASSMQMNTEAFF
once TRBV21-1 CAACSGTPNTGELFF
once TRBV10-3 CAISAQENYGYTF
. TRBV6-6 CASRPGLFTDTQYF